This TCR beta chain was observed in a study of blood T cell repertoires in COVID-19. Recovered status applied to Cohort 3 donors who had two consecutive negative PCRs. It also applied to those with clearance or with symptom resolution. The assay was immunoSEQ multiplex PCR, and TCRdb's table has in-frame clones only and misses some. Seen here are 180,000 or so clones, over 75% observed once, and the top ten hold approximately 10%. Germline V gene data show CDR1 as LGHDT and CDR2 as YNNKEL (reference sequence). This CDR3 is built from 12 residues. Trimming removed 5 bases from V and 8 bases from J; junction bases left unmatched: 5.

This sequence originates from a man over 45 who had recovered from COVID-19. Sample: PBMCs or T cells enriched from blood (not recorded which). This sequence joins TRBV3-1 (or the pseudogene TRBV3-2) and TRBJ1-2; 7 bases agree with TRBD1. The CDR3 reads CASSATGAGYTF. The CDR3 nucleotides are TGTGCCAGCAGCGCTACAGGGGCCGGCTACACCTTC.